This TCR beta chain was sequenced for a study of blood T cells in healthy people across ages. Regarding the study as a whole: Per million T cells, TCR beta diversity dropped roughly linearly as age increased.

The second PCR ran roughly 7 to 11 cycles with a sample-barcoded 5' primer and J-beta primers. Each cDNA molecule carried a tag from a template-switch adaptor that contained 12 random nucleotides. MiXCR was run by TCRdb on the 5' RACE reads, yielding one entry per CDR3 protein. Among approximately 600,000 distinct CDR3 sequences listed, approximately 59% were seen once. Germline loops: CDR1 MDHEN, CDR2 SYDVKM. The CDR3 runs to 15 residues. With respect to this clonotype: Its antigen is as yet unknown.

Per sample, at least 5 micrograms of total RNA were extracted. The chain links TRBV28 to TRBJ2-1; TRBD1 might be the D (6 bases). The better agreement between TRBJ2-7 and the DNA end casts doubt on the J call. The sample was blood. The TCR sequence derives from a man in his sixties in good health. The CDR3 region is CASSLTGNSYNEQYF. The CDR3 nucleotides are TGTGCCAGCAGTTTGACAGGAAACTCCTACAATGAGCAGTACTTC.